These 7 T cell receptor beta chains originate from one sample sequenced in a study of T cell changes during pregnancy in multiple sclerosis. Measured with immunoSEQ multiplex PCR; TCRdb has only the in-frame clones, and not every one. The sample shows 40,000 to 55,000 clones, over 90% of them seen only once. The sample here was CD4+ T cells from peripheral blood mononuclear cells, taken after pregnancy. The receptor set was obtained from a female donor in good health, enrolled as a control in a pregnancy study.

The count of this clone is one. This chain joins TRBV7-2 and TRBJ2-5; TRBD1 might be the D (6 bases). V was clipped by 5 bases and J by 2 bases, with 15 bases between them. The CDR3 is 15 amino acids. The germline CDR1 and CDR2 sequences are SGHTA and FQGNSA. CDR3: CASSRSWTDQETQYF. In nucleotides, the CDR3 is TGTGCCAGCAGCCGGTCTTGGACAGATCAAGAGACCCAGTACTTC.

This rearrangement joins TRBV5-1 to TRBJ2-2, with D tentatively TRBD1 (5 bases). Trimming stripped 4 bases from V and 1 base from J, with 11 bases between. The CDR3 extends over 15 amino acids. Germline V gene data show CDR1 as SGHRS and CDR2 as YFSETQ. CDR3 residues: CASSLDRLNTGELFF. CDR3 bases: TGCGCCAGCAGCCTTGACAGATTGAACACCGGGGAGCTGTTTTTT.

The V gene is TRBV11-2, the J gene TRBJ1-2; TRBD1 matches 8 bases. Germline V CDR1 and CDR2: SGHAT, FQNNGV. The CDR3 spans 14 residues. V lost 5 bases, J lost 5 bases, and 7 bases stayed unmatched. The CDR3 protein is CASSPQGAGYGYTF. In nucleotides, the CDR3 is TGTGCCAGCAGCCCCCAGGGGGCTGGGTATGGCTACACCTTC.

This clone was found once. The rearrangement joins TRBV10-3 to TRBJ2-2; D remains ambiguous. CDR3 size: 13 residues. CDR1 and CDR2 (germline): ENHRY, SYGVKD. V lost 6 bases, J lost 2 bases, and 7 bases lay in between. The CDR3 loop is CAIRTHNTGELFF. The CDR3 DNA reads TGTGCCATCAGGACACATAACACCGGGGAGCTGTTTTTT.

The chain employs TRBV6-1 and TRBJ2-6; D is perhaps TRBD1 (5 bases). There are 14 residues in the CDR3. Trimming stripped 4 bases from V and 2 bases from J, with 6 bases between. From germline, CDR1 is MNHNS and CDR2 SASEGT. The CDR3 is CASSVGAGANVLTF. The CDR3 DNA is TGTGCCAGCAGTGTAGGGGCTGGGGCCAACGTCCTGACTTTC.

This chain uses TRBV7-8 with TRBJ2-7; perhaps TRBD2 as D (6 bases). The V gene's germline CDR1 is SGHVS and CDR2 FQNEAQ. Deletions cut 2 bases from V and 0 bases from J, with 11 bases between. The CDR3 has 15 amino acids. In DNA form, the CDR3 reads TGTGCCAGCAGCTTAACGAGCGGGCTCTCCTACGAGCAGTACTTC. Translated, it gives CASSLTSGLSYEQYF.

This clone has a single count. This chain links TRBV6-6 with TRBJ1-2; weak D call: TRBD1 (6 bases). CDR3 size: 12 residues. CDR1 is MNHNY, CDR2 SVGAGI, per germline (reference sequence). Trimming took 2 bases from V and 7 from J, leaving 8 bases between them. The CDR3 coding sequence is TGTGCCAGCAGTTACCTCAGGGGTGGCTACACCTTC. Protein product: CASSYLRGGYTF.